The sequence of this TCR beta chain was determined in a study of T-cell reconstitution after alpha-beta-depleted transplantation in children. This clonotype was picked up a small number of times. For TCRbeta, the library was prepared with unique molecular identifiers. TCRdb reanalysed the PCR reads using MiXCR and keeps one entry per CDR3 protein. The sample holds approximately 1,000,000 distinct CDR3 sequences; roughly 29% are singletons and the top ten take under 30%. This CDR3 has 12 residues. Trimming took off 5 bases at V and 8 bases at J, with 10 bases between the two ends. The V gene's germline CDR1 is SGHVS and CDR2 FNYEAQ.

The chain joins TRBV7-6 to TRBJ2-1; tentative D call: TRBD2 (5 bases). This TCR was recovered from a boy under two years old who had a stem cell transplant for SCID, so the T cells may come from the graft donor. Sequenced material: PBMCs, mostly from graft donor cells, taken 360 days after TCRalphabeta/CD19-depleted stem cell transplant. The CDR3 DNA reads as TGTGCCAGCAGCCCACTAGACTATGAGCAGTTCTTC. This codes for CASSPLDYEQFF.